Following are 23 T cell receptor beta chains from one sample sequenced in a study of blood T cell repertoires in COVID-19. TCRdb keeps only in-frame clones here, not all; method: immunoSEQ multiplex PCR. This repertoire shows fewer than 250,000 clones, around 83% found once; its top ten account for about 3.3%. The sample was PBMCs or T cells enriched from blood (not recorded which). The receptors were sampled from a woman aged 30 to 39 who had been exposed to COVID-19.

This chain uses TRBV7-9 with TRBJ2-2; the match to TRBD2 covers 8 bases. In germline, CDR1 is SEHNR, CDR2 FQNEAQ (reference sequence). V gave up 5 bases and J gave up 7 bases; unmatched junction bases: 15. This CDR3 contains 17 residues. The CDR3 region is CASSHGSSGSLGGELFF. DNA for the CDR3: TGTGCCAGCAGCCACGGGTCTAGCGGGTCCTTAGGCGGGGAGCTGTTTTTT.

The gene calls are TRBV20-1 and TRBJ1-1; no firm D call. The CDR3 covers 12 residues. Trimming cost V 3 bases and J 2 bases, with 7 bases left between them. Germline values: CDR1 DFQATT, CDR2 SNEGSKA (reference sequence). CDR3 sequence (DNA): TGCAGTGCTAGTCGGAGAAACACTGAAGCTTTCTTT. Its translation: CSASRRNTEAFF.

V and J are TRBV25-1 and TRBJ1-5; 9 positions agree with TRBD1. Unmatched junction bases numbered 4, after V lost 9 bases and J lost 4 bases. The V gene's germline CDR1 is MGHDK and CDR2 SYGVNS. This CDR3 contains 13 residues. This CDR3 reads CASRDRENQPQHF. CDR3 sequence (DNA): TGTGCCAGTAGGGACAGGGAAAATCAGCCCCAGCATTTT.

This clone was counted between two and nine times. J is TRBJ1-5 and V is TRBV28; D gene unclear. Germline CDR1 is MDHEN and CDR2 is SYDVKM. The CDR3 spans 11 residues. The V and J ends lost 3 bases and 6 bases respectively, with 3 bases between them. As DNA, the CDR3 is TGTGCCAGCAGTTTCGGTCAGCCCCAGCATTTT. Translating gives CASSFGQPQHF.

Judged by abundance, this clone is medium-sized. V gene TRBV9 combines with J gene TRBJ2-7; 10 bases align to TRBD1. The CDR3 totals 15 residues. In germline, CDR1 is SGDLS, CDR2 YYNGEE. After removal of 0 bases from V and 2 bases from J, the junction contained 2 bases not matched to a gene. Here the CDR3 reads CASSVEGQGTYEQYF. DNA for the CDR3: TGTGCCAGCAGCGTAGAGGGACAGGGGACCTACGAGCAGTACTTC.

The chain carries TRBV7-2 and TRBJ1-1; D not resolved. Trimming left V 0 bases short and J 4 bases short, with 12 bases between. The CDR3 covers 15 residues. Germline V gene lookup returns CDR1 SGHTA and CDR2 FQGNSA. The CDR3 DNA is TGTGCCAGCAGCTTAGCGCTGGAAGGGAGCACTGAAGCTTTCTTT. Translating gives CASSLALEGSTEAFF.

This clone was seen only a few times. The J gene is TRBJ2-4, the V gene TRBV30; tentatively, D is TRBD2 (6 bases). Germline V lookup: CDR1 GTSNPN, CDR2 SVGIG (reference sequence). The CDR3 spans 15 residues. V lost 7 bases, J lost 4 bases, and 20 bases lay in between. The CDR3 reads CASSSPPGLKNIQYF. CDR3 DNA: TGTGCCTCGTCTTCACCCCCGGGACTGAAAAACATTCAGTACTTC.

V and J are TRBV7-9 and TRBJ2-3; possible D gene TRBD1, 5 bases. The V gene's germline CDR1 is SEHNR and CDR2 FQNEAQ (reference sequence). Trimming pared 5 bases from V and 1 base from J, leaving 19 bases between. CDR3 length: 17 amino acids. The CDR3 here is CASSRTTSRQRTDTQYF. DNA of the CDR3: TGTGCCAGCAGCCGGACGACTTCCCGACAGCGCACAGATACGCAGTATTTT. The full variable domain, in which reference TRBV7-9 and TRBJ2-3 provide the parts outside the CDR3, is DTGVSQNPRHKITKRGQNVTFRCDPISEHNRLYWYRQTLGQGPEFLTYFQNEAQLEKSRLLSDRFSAERPKGSFSTLEIQRTEQGDSAMYLCASSRTTSRQRTDTQYFGPGTRLTVL.

The table lists this clone with a few counts. CDR3 DNA sequence: TGTGCCAGCAGTTTGTACCGGGACTCGAACACCGGGGAGCTGTTTTTT. Translating it yields CASSLYRDSNTGELFF. This chain links TRBV28 with TRBJ2-2; maybe TRBD2 (6 bases). This CDR3 region has 16 residues. The V and J ends lost 3 bases and 0 bases respectively, with 11 bases between them. Germline V gives CDR1 MDHEN, CDR2 SYDVKM.

The CDR3 bases are TGTGCCAGTTCCGGGACAGGGGAATCGAACACTGAAGCTTTCTTT. Translating gives CASSGTGESNTEAFF. The chain couples TRBV9 to TRBJ1-1, with 10 bases matching TRBD1. V was clipped by 8 bases and J by 1 base; unmatched bases: 8. From germline, CDR1 is SGDLS and CDR2 YYNGEE. The CDR3 has 15 residues.

This clone was seen just once. V gene TRBV24-1 combines with J gene TRBJ2-5, with 7 bases identical to TRBD2. Germline V CDR1 and CDR2: KGHDR, SFDVKD. The V segment lost 10 bases and the J segment 5 bases; nucleotides outside the gene matches: 15. This CDR3 spans 15 amino acids. The CDR3 loop is CATNRKGGGRETQYF. In DNA, the CDR3 is TGTGCCACAAACCGCAAGGGCGGGGGTCGGGAGACCCAGTACTTC.

The gene calls are TRBV13 and TRBJ2-3; 7 nucleotides match TRBD2. Losses at the gene ends were 5 bases for V and 2 bases for J; bases not matched to a gene: 10. CDR3 length: 16 residues. From germline, CDR1 is PRHDT and CDR2 FYEKMQ (reference sequence). DNA for the CDR3: TGTGCCAGCAGCCCCCGGGATAGCGGGTCCACAGATACGCAGTATTTT. It translates to CASSPRDSGSTDTQYF.

J is TRBJ1-5 and V is TRBV4-1, with no clear D. The ends were cut back, 5 bases at V and 3 bases at J, with 14 bases in the middle. CDR1 is MGHRA, CDR2 YSYEKL, per germline. CDR3 size: 15 residues. The CDR3 DNA reads TGCGCCAGCAGCATCGGTGTTCCGCTCAATCAGCCCCAGCATTTT. As protein: CASSIGVPLNQPQHF.

The gene calls are TRBV7-2 and TRBJ2-5; perhaps TRBD1 as D (5 bases). Per the germline V gene, CDR1 is SGHTA and CDR2 is FQGNSA. This CDR3 has 13 amino acids. Between the trimmed V and J ends, which lost 5 bases and 4 bases, there was a span of 11 bases. The CDR3 region is CASSAYRLETQYF. CDR3 in DNA: TGTGCCAGCAGCGCATACAGGCTAGAGACCCAGTACTTC.

This clone was detected only once. Other DNA sequences of this sample code for an identical CDR3. The genes are TRBV6-5 and TRBJ1-3; tentative D call: TRBD1 (6 bases). Per germline, CDR1 MNHEY and CDR2 SVGAGI. The V gene lost 7 bases and the J gene lost 4 bases, with 11 bases spanning the gap. The CDR3 consists of 13 residues. DNA for the CDR3: TGTGCCAGCATCTTGACAGGAGGAAACACCATATATTTT. Residues: CASILTGGNTIYF.

The V gene is TRBV2, the J gene TRBJ2-5; a possible D gene is TRBD2 (7 bases). This CDR3 has 15 amino acids. The germline gives CDR1 SNHLY, CDR2 FYNNEI. The germline V and J ends were trimmed by 2 bases and 2 bases, with 12 bases remaining between them. This CDR3 is CASSERRGGQETQYF. The CDR3 DNA is TGTGCCAGCAGTGAAAGGAGGGGGGGGCAAGAGACCCAGTACTTC. Drawing the rest from reference TRBV2 and TRBJ2-5, the complete variable domain is EPEVTQTPSHQVTQMGQEVILRCVPISNHLYFYWYRQILGQKVEFLVSFYNNEISEKSEIFDDQFSVERPDGSNFTLKIRSTKLEDSAMYFCASSERRGGQETQYFGPGTRLLVL.

The J gene is TRBJ2-7, the V gene TRBV3-1 (or the pseudogene TRBV3-2), with D tentatively TRBD1 (6 bases). The V gene's germline CDR1 is LGHDT and CDR2 YNNKEL (reference sequence). The CDR3 consists of 16 residues. The V gene lost 10 bases and the J gene lost 2 bases, with 24 bases spanning the gap. CDR3 region: CAIPEGFDRLTYEQYF. CDR3 DNA sequence: TGTGCCATCCCTGAAGGATTTGACAGGTTAACCTACGAGCAGTACTTC.

The chain couples TRBV9 to TRBJ2-7; 8 bases are a match to TRBD1. The CDR3 has 16 residues. V was pared by 2 bases and J by 5 bases, with 12 bases of the junction left unmatched. Germline values: CDR1 SGDLS, CDR2 YYNGEE. The CDR3 protein is CASSVGQGMGNDEQYF. DNA of the CDR3: TGTGCCAGCAGCGTCGGACAGGGCATGGGGAATGACGAGCAGTACTTC. The full variable domain, its missing parts supplied by reference TRBV9 and TRBJ2-7, is DSGVTQTPKHLITATGQRVTLRCSPRSGDLSVYWYQQSLDQGLQFLIQYYNGEERAKGNILERFSAQQFPDLHSELNLSSLELGDSALYFCASSVGQGMGNDEQYFGPGTRLTVT.

Here the CDR3 DNA reads TGCGCCAGCAGCCCTGGTCTTGGCGCGGGGGGCACCGGGGAGCTGTTTTTT. Its protein product is CASSPGLGAGGTGELFF. J is TRBJ2-2 and V is TRBV5-1, with 8 positions matching TRBD2. The germline CDR1 and CDR2 sequences are SGHRS and YFSETQ. The V segment lost 4 bases and the J segment 4 bases; nucleotides outside the gene matches: 12. The CDR3 runs 17 residues.

The chain combines TRBV6-5 with TRBJ2-1; no clear D gene. Germline V CDR1 and CDR2: MNHEY, SVGAGI. The V end was cut by 2 bases, the J end by 8 bases, with 4 bases between. The CDR3 totals 11 residues. CDR3 residues: CASSYSDEQFF. CDR3 DNA: TGTGCCAGCAGTTACAGCGATGAGCAGTTCTTC.

The chain recombines TRBV5-5 with TRBJ1-6, with D possibly matching TRBD1 (6 bases). CDR1 and CDR2 (germline): SGHKS, YYEKEE (reference sequence). The V end was cut by 0 bases, the J end by 11 bases, with 15 bases between. The CDR3 length is 15 residues. The CDR3 sequence is CASSLEIIGGAPLHF. For the CDR3, the DNA is TGTGCCAGCAGCTTGGAAATAATTGGGGGCGCACCCCTCCACTTT.

V gene TRBV14 combines with J gene TRBJ2-7; a possible D gene is TRBD1 (6 bases). Germline CDR1 reads SGHDN; CDR2 reads FVKESK. V lost 4 bases and J lost 6, with 19 bases in between. The CDR3 consists of 15 residues. The CDR3 DNA reads as TGTGCCAGCAGCCCAGGGGACGGGGCGAGGAGCGAGCAGTACTTC. This sequence encodes CASSPGDGARSEQYF.

The V and J genes are TRBV3-1 (or the pseudogene TRBV3-2) and TRBJ2-6; 14 nucleotides line up with TRBD2. Losses at the gene ends were 3 bases for V and 0 bases for J; bases not matched to a gene: 4. The germline CDR1 and CDR2 sequences are LGHDT and YNNKEL (reference sequence). There are 19 residues in the CDR3. The CDR3 coding sequence is TGTGCCAGCAGCCAGGGACTAGCGGGGGCATTCTCTGGGGCCAACGTCCTGACTTTC. Protein sequence: CASSQGLAGAFSGANVLTF.